Shown below are 24 T cell receptor beta chains from a single sample sequenced in a study of metastatic and nonmetastatic thyroid tumors. TCRdb re-clonotyped the PCR reads through MiXCR. The table has 13,000 or so clones, under 35% seen once. Thyroid surgery took place with no prior treatment in any patient. The sample was tumor tissue. These receptors were obtained from a female donor with papillary thyroid cancer or a benign thyroid nodule (not recorded which). Some clones in this sample may be carry-over from other donors' samples.

This clone was observed a single time. An end of the junction differs from the germline gene, which may be a read error. The chain recombines TRBV7-3 with TRBJ2-3; D unclear. Germline CDR1 reads SGHTA; CDR2 reads FQGTGA. CDR3 length: 13 amino acids. The CDR3 loop is CVSSRRRTDTQYF. The CDR3 DNA reads TGTGTCAGCAGCAGAAGACGCACAGATACGCAGTATTTT.

There are many counts of this clone. This sequence joins TRBV9 and TRBJ2-5; D is ambiguous. This CDR3 region has 13 residues. The germline V and J ends were trimmed by 7 bases and 7 bases, with 17 bases remaining between them. Germline V CDR1 and CDR2: SGDLS, YYNGEE. CDR3 sequence reads: CASAKGDSGTQYF. Written as DNA, the CDR3 is TGTGCCAGCGCTAAGGGTGATTCGGGGACCCAGTACTTC.

DNA for the CDR3: TGTGCCAGCAGCCCAGACTACCACAGCACAGATACGCAGTATTTT. This sequence encodes CASSPDYHSTDTQYF. J is TRBJ2-3 and V is TRBV11-1; a weak D match, TRBD2 (5 bases). V was clipped by 5 bases and J by 0 bases, with 12 bases between them. Looked up from germline, CDR1 is SGHAT and CDR2 is FQDESV (reference sequence). This CDR3 comprises 15 residues.

The chain links TRBV30 to TRBJ2-7; no clear D. Germline CDR1 and CDR2: GTSNPN and SVGIG (reference sequence). The CDR3 runs 12 residues. The V end was cut by 4 bases, the J end by 3 bases, with 10 bases between. CDR3 region: CAWTTRFYEQYF. The CDR3 DNA is TGTGCCTGGACCACCAGGTTCTACGAGCAGTACTTC.

This clone appeared many times. A much larger clone sits a single nucleotide away, making a read error possible. This sample includes further DNA sequences coding for the same CDR3. The chain recombines TRBV12-3 or TRBV12-4 with TRBJ2-3; D uncertain. V dropped 6 bases and J dropped 0 bases, with 7 bases sitting between them. The CDR3 contains 13 residues. The CDR3 reads CASRLGSTDTQYF. CDR3 bases: TGTGCCAGCAGGCTCGGAAGCACAGATACGCAGTATTTT.

This clone turned up a few times. The chain carries TRBV6-9 and TRBJ2-7; TRBD1 might be the D (6 bases). CDR1 is MNHGY and CDR2 is SVAAGI in the germline V gene. The CDR3 is 16 residues long. The germline V and J ends were trimmed by 7 bases and 0 bases, with 19 bases remaining between them. CDR3 sequence: CASTLLRGYSSYEQYV. CDR3 coding DNA: TGTGCCAGCACACTTCTCAGGGGTTATAGCTCCTACGAGCAGTACGTC.

The CDR3 region is CAWRWAGNGGEQYF. In DNA form, the CDR3 reads TGTGCCTGGAGGTGGGCAGGCAACGGAGGAGAGCAGTACTTC. The V call is TRBV30, the J call TRBJ2-7, with D possibly being TRBD2 (5 bases). CDR1 is GTSNPN, CDR2 SVGIG, per germline (reference sequence). This CDR3 has 14 residues. V shed 3 bases and J shed 7 bases, with 19 bases lying between them.

This clone was detected only a few times. The rearrangement links TRBV30 to TRBJ2-7, with D perhaps TRBD2 (6 bases). The CDR3 has 12 residues. Germline V gene lookup returns CDR1 GTSNPN and CDR2 SVGIG (reference sequence). Trimming left V 3 bases short and J 1 base short, with 7 bases between. In DNA, the CDR3 is TGTGCCTGGAGGCGGGATTCCTACGAGCAGTACTTC. It encodes CAWRRDSYEQYF.

This clone was counted at least ten times. The CDR3 loop reads CASSRTGVDEQYV. CDR3 DNA: TGTGCCAGCTCCCGGACAGGGGTCGACGAGCAGTACGTC. J is TRBJ2-7 and V is TRBV18; 9 bases are shared with TRBD1. The CDR3 length is 13 residues. The junction had 5 bases not matched to a gene; V was cut back by 6 bases and J by 5 bases. From germline, CDR1 is KGHSH and CDR2 LQKENI.

J is TRBJ2-1 and V is TRBV6-2 or TRBV6-3; possible D gene TRBD2, 5 bases. Trimming cost V 0 bases and J 1 base, with 13 bases left between them. This CDR3 region has 17 residues. Germline CDR1 and CDR2: MNHEY and SVGEGT. CDR3 DNA: TGTGCCAGCAGTTACTCGGCTAGCCCTTCTTCCTACAATGAGCAGTTCTTC. Amino acids: CASSYSASPSSYNEQFF.

The table lists this clone with many counts. DNA of the CDR3: TGTGCCACCAGAAGGGGAAGTTGGAGCAATCAGCCCCAGCATTTT. This translates into CATRRGSWSNQPQHF. This chain joins TRBV15 and TRBJ1-5; possible D gene TRBD1, 5 bases. The CDR3 is 15 amino acids. Germline-derived CDR1 and CDR2 are LNHNV and YYDKDF (reference sequence). V lost 6 bases, J lost 1 base, and 13 bases lay in between.

The chain couples TRBV5-1 to TRBJ1-6; the D is unclear. CDR3 length: 16 amino acids. V shed 0 bases and J shed 7 bases, with 14 bases lying between them. Germline V gene sequence: CDR1 SGHRS, CDR2 YFSETQ. CDR3 in DNA: TGCGCCAGCAGCTTGGACCTTTTCAAAGAGAATTCACCCCTCCACTTT. Protein sequence: CASSLDLFKENSPLHF.

By its share, this clone is medium-sized. This chain links TRBV20-1 with TRBJ2-7, with D unresolved. The CDR3 runs to 11 residues. Trimming took 6 bases from V and 2 from J, leaving 8 bases between them. Germline loops: CDR1 DFQATT, CDR2 SNEGSKA (reference sequence). CDR3 nucleotides: TGCAGTGCCACGTCCGCCTACGAGCAGTACTTC. As protein: CSATSAYEQYF.

In this sample, this clone is medium-sized. This rearrangement joins TRBV5-1 to TRBJ2-3; 10 bases align to TRBD2. The V gene's germline CDR1 is SGHRS and CDR2 YFSETQ. This CDR3 is built from 15 residues. V shed 3 bases, J shed 1 base, and the junction held 2 bases outside the gene matches. CDR3 amino acids: CASSSGTSGTDTQYF. For the CDR3, the DNA is TGCGCCAGCAGCTCCGGGACTAGCGGCACAGATACGCAGTATTTT.

At least ten counts were recorded for this clone. Being one base from a much bigger clone, this may be a read error. The sample has other DNA sequences that encode this CDR3 too. This chain uses TRBV15 with TRBJ2-6; a weak D match, TRBD2 (5 bases). The CDR3 extends over 15 amino acids. Germline lookup yields CDR1 LNHNV and CDR2 YYDKDF (reference sequence). DNA for the CDR3: TGCGCCAGTTCGGACTCGTCTTCTGGGGCCAACGTCCTGACTTTC. This encodes CASSDSSSGANVLTF.

In this sample, this clone turned up many times. V usage is TRBV5-6 and J usage is TRBJ2-3; possibly TRBD1 for D (5 bases). The germline gives CDR1 SGHDT, CDR2 YYEEEE. This CDR3 contains 16 residues. V lost 4 bases to trimming and J lost 2 bases, with 17 bases between them. In DNA, the CDR3 is TGTGCCAGCAGCGTGGAAAGGGGTTTGAACACAGATACGCAGTATTTT. This gives the protein CASSVERGLNTDTQYF.

V is TRBV2 and J is TRBJ2-7; maybe TRBD2 (6 bases). CDR3 size: 15 residues. Germline CDR1 and CDR2: SNHLY and FYNNEI. V lost 4 bases, J lost 5 bases, and 18 bases lay in between. For the CDR3, the DNA is TGTGCCAGCAGTGGGCGGGACCCTTCACTTGACGAGCAGTACTTC. This encodes CASSGRDPSLDEQYF.

This clone was counted between two and nine times. The rearrangement links TRBV28 to TRBJ2-7, with 9 positions matching TRBD1. The trim removed 5 bases at V and 0 bases at J, leaving 8 bases unmatched. The CDR3 is 16 residues long. Per the germline V gene, CDR1 is MDHEN and CDR2 is SYDVKM. CDR3 region: CASSPGTGTSSYEQYF. CDR3 in DNA: TGTGCCAGCAGTCCCGGGACAGGGACAAGCTCCTACGAGCAGTACTTC.

This chain connects TRBV20-1 to TRBJ1-2; D uncertain. In germline, CDR1 is DFQATT, CDR2 SNEGSKA (reference sequence). This CDR3 contains 14 residues. V lost 0 bases, J lost 5 bases, and 13 bases lay in between. The CDR3 here is CSARDPGRIYGYTF. CDR3 bases: TGCAGTGCTAGAGATCCGGGCAGGATATATGGCTACACCTTC.

This clone showed up just a few times. In DNA, the CDR3 is TGTGCCAGCAGTTTAGCGCTGTATCAGCAGCCCCAGCATTTT. Amino acid sequence: CASSLALYQQPQHF. This chain links TRBV12-3 or TRBV12-4 with TRBJ1-5; D is unclear. With 0 bases removed from V and 7 bases from J, the gap between germline ends came to 10 bases. CDR3 size: 14 residues.

V gene TRBV5-1 combines with J gene TRBJ1-2; weak D call: TRBD1 (5 bases). CDR3 length: 14 residues. Germline V gene data show CDR1 as SGHRS and CDR2 as YFSETQ. Trimming shortened V by 5 bases and J by 8 bases, and 19 bases separated the two germline ends. CDR3 amino acids: CASRNPGTMVGYTF. Written as DNA, the CDR3 is TGCGCCAGCAGAAACCCCGGGACGATGGTGGGCTACACCTTC.

At least ten counts were recorded for this clone. V and J are TRBV4-1 and TRBJ1-5; D gene unclear. V was trimmed by 0 bases and J by 1 base, leaving 13 bases between them. Germline lookup yields CDR1 MGHRA and CDR2 YSYEKL. The CDR3 sequence is 17 residues long. This chain's CDR3 is CASSQEWSGTSNQPQHF. DNA for the CDR3: TGCGCCAGCAGCCAAGAATGGTCGGGCACCAGCAATCAGCCCCAGCATTTT.

The chain is built from TRBV6-1 and TRBJ1-2, with D maybe TRBD1 (5 bases). V was clipped by 4 bases and J by 8 bases, with 11 bases between them. This CDR3 has 12 residues. CDR1 is MNHNS and CDR2 is SASEGT in the germline V gene. The CDR3 protein is CASSGSGAGYTF. Written as DNA, the CDR3 is TGTGCCAGCAGTGGTAGCGGGGCCGGCTACACCTTC.

The V and J genes are TRBV11-1 and TRBJ2-7; D tentatively fits TRBD1 or TRBD2 (5 bases each). Per germline, CDR1 SGHAT and CDR2 FQDESV (reference sequence). This CDR3 has 11 residues. V was clipped by 4 bases and J by 6 bases, with 7 bases between them. CDR3 in amino acids: CASSSGTEQYF. The CDR3 DNA sequence: TGTGCCAGCAGCTCCGGGACCGAGCAGTACTTC.